This T cell receptor (beta chain) was profiled in a study of blood T cell repertoires in COVID-19. The assay was immunoSEQ multiplex PCR, and TCRdb's table has in-frame clones only and misses some. The sample holds 280,000 or so clones; approximately 83% are singletons and the top ten take roughly 14%. The CDR3 totals 14 residues. Deletions cut 5 bases from V and 2 bases from J, with 12 bases between. The germline gives CDR1 SGHAT, CDR2 FQDESV (reference sequence). This TCR was recovered from a human donor in a cohort sampled during active COVID-19. V and J are TRBV11-1 and TRBJ1-2; D is perhaps TRBD1 (6 bases). Sequenced: peripheral blood. The CDR3 coding sequence is TGTGCCAGCAGCGTCGACCAGGGGAACTATGGCTACACCTTC. This translates into CASSVDQGNYGYTF.